This T cell receptor beta chain was obtained from a study of blood T cell repertoires in COVID-19. The V and J ends lost 6 bases and 0 bases, in that order; junction bases with no gene match: 15. The length of the CDR3 is 20 residues. Germline CDR1 and CDR2: KGHSH and LQKENI. Original processing notes: It was from reference gene primer amplification that nucleated cell counts were estimated. The method was immunoSEQ multiplex PCR; TCRdb's version includes in-frame clones alone and lacks a portion of them. Clonal size and the V and J genes are those of that table, whereas D and trimming came from the DNA. Of 120,000 to 150,000 clones in the sample, approximately 87% are singletons; the top ten hold 1.2%.

The receptor's source is a woman aged 30 to 39 with acute COVID-19. Sequencing was performed on PBMCs or T cells enriched from blood (not recorded which). J is TRBJ2-4 and V is TRBV18; 12 bases line up with TRBD2. The CDR3 is CASSDRLAGVGTIAKNIQYF. CDR3 in DNA: TGTGCCAGCTCGGACAGACTAGCGGGAGTCGGAACCATAGCCAAAAACATTCAGTACTTC.